This T cell receptor (beta chain) was captured in a study of T cell responses to AZD1222 COVID-19 vaccine. Worth noting for this clone: As yet, its antigen is unknown.

Broader study findings: Nearly half of spike-specific TCRs reportedly target variant regions that are unmutated in the B.1.351 and B.1.1.7 variants. Clonal diversity was possibly underestimated, and the donors were mostly white British, with more females.

This table comes from immunoSEQ multiplex PCR, and its TCRdb copy is limited to in-frame clones, with some not included. Here the sample spans hundreds of thousands of clones, 90% to 95% being singletons. In germline, CDR1 is LGHDT, CDR2 YNNKEL (reference sequence). V lost 2 bases and J lost 2; bases outside the gene matches: 6. This CDR3 has 16 residues. The TCR comes from an adult who received the AZD1222 COVID-19 vaccine. The sequenced sample was peripheral blood, obtained 28 days after the second AZD1222 dose. The chain combines TRBV3-1 (or the pseudogene TRBV3-2) with TRBJ2-7, with TRBD1 matching 10 bases. This CDR3 reads CASSQRTGGLPYEQYF. The CDR3 DNA is TGTGCCAGCAGCCAAAGGACAGGGGGTCTTCCCTACGAGCAGTACTTC.